This T cell receptor beta chain was identified in a study of a mutant IDH1 vaccine in newly diagnosed glioma. Here immunoSEQ multiplex PCR was the method, and the copy in TCRdb shows in-frame clones only, minus some. The sample yields 45,000 or so clones, more than 75% seen once. Specified time point: week 35, safety follow-up. A 20-mer mutant IDH1 peptide at 300 ug was injected subcutaneously with topical imiquimod. Notes on this clone: Its specificity is unknown.

The study's findings and limits: Pseudoprogression appeared independent of alterations in top peripheral clonotypes.

The germline gives CDR1 SEHNR, CDR2 FQNEAQ (reference sequence). The V end was cut by 6 bases, the J end by 6 bases, with 17 bases between. CDR3 length equals 14 residues. The V call is TRBV7-9, the J call TRBJ1-1, with a tentative D call TRBD1 (6 bases). Sequenced here: PBMCs, sampled from a glioma patient whose treatment included an IDH1 peptide vaccine. The sequence came from a woman aged 40 to 50 with glioma. The CDR3 sequence is CASSIGRGAAEAFF. In DNA form, the CDR3 reads TGTGCCAGCAGTATAGGTAGGGGGGCGGCTGAAGCTTTCTTT.